The 13 T cell receptor beta chains listed next were all sequenced from one sample in a study of blood T cells in healthy people across ages. Alongside a J-beta primer mix, a sample-barcoded 5' primer served in a second PCR lasting about 7 to 12 cycles. MiXCR, run by TCRdb on the 5' RACE reads, gives a single entry per CDR3 protein. The sample shows roughly 1,700,000 distinct CDR3 sequences, under 30% of them seen only once. The sequenced sample was blood. The receptors stem from a woman aged 30 to 39 in good health.

This clonotype was picked up a small number of times. The chain employs TRBV20-1 and TRBJ1-2, with 8 positions matching TRBD1. V lost 3 bases and J lost 4; bases outside the gene matches: 4. Germline V gives CDR1 DFQATT, CDR2 SNEGSKA (reference sequence). The CDR3 is made up of 13 amino acids. CDR3 DNA sequence: TGCAGTGCTAGGCAGGGGACAGGCTATGGCTACACCTTC. It encodes CSARQGTGYGYTF.

This clonotype has just a few counts. This chain links TRBV27 with TRBJ2-7; D remains unclear. The CDR3 is made up of 14 amino acids. CDR1 and CDR2 from the germline V gene are MNHEY and SMNVEV (reference sequence). Trimming took 3 bases from V and 1 from J, leaving 10 bases between them. In DNA form, the CDR3 reads TGTGCCAGCAGTTTGGTCCCCCTGTCCTACGAGCAGTACTTC. It specifies CASSLVPLSYEQYF.

Worth noting for this clonotype: Compared with germline, one end of the junction differs, possibly owing to a read error. The V gene is TRBV4-2, the J gene TRBJ2-7; the D gene is possibly TRBD2 (5 bases). The germline CDR1 and CDR2 sequences are LGHNA and YNFKEQ. The CDR3 totals 15 residues. This CDR3 reads CVSSQEGASSYEQYF. CDR3 DNA: TGTGTCAGCAGCCAAGAGGGCGCAAGCTCCTACGAGCAGTACTTC.

The chain couples TRBV5-1 to TRBJ2-1; TRBD2 matches 8 bases. The CDR3 has 18 residues. Looked up from germline, CDR1 is SGHRS and CDR2 is YFSETQ. Losses at the gene ends were 2 bases for V and 4 bases for J; bases not matched to a gene: 14. This CDR3 is CASSFSPRGGNSYNEQFF. CDR3 DNA: TGCGCCAGCAGCTTTTCACCGCGCGGGGGGAATTCTTACAATGAGCAGTTCTTC.

Notes on this clonotype: This may stem from a read error, because a much larger clone lies one nucleotide away. The chain carries TRBV12-3 or TRBV12-4 and TRBJ2-5, with D perhaps being TRBD1 or TRBD2 (6 bases each). This CDR3 has 15 amino acids. The CDR3 DNA follows: TGTGCCGGCAGTTCCTCGGGGGCGTACCAAGAGACCCAGTACTTC. This encodes CAGSSSGAYQETQYF.

This chain uses TRBV10-3 with TRBJ2-5, with D possibly matching TRBD2 (5 bases). Trimming took 10 bases from V and 1 from J, leaving 10 bases between them. The germline V gene has CDR1 ENHRY and CDR2 SYGVKD. The CDR3 has 12 residues. The CDR3 loop reads CANKDSQETQYF. The CDR3 nucleotides read TGTGCCAACAAGGACTCCCAAGAGACCCAGTACTTC.

This clonotype was picked up one time. The junction departs from the called germline gene at one end, perhaps through a read error. The chain is built from TRBV10-3 and TRBJ2-1; D may be TRBD1 or TRBD2 (5 bases each). In germline, CDR1 is ENHRY, CDR2 SYGVKD. The CDR3 is made up of 15 amino acids. The CDR3 protein is CDIRSGTQPDNEQFF. The CDR3 coding sequence is TGTGACATCAGGTCCGGGACCCAGCCAGACAATGAGCAGTTCTTC.

The chain links TRBV6-6 to TRBJ2-5, with D possibly being TRBD1 or TRBD2 (5 bases each). CDR1 is MNHNY and CDR2 is SVGAGI in the germline V gene (reference sequence). V lost 7 bases, J lost 3 bases, and 24 bases lay in between. The CDR3 is 17 amino acids. DNA for the CDR3: TGTGCCAGCACCACCTCTATTGGCCTGGGACGGGAAGAGACCCAGTACTTC. Amino acids: CASTTSIGLGREETQYF.

In its sample, this clonotype was seen a few times. The CDR3, as DNA: TGTGCCAGCAGTTTAGACAGGGGGCCGAATACGCAGTATTTT. Translated, it gives CASSLDRGPNTQYF. The chain joins TRBV28 to TRBJ2-3, with 10 bases that match TRBD1. The CDR3 has 14 amino acids. With 2 bases clipped from V and 7 bases from J, the junction kept 3 bases outside the gene matches. CDR1 is MDHEN and CDR2 is SYDVKM in the germline V gene. Together with reference TRBV28 and TRBJ2-3, the CDR3 gives the full variable domain: DVKVTQSSRYLVKRTGEKVFLECVQDMDHENMFWYRQDPGLGLRLIYFSYDVKMKEKGDIPEGYSVSREKKERFSLILESASTNQTSMYLCASSLDRGPNTQYFGPGTRLTVL.

This chain joins TRBV2 and TRBJ2-3; 8 bases align to TRBD2. Looked up from germline, CDR1 is SNHLY and CDR2 is FYNNEI. The CDR3 contains 15 residues. After removal of 6 bases from V and 1 base from J, the junction contained 6 bases not matched to a gene. The CDR3 loop is CASSEGLVGTDTQYF. CDR3 in DNA: TGTGCCAGCAGCGAGGGACTAGTCGGCACAGATACGCAGTATTTT.

This clonotype was found many times. This chain joins TRBV6-6 and TRBJ1-2; 8 bases align to TRBD1. V dropped 2 bases and J dropped 8; count of bases not matched to a gene: 4. This CDR3 has 13 amino acids. Germline lookup yields CDR1 MNHNY and CDR2 SVGAGI (reference sequence). CDR3 sequence reads: CASSYRDRGGYTF. DNA of the CDR3: TGTGCCAGCAGTTACCGTGACAGGGGCGGCTACACCTTC.

This clonotype was observed a handful of times. This sequence joins TRBV28 and TRBJ1-5; D is unresolved. V lost 5 bases and J 4 bases, leaving 12 bases between the germline ends. The CDR3 consists of 14 residues. The V gene's germline CDR1 is MDHEN and CDR2 SYDVKM. The CDR3: CASSSRKGNQPQHF. As DNA, the CDR3 is TGTGCCAGCAGTAGCAGGAAAGGAAATCAGCCCCAGCATTTT.

At least ten counts were recorded for this clonotype. The V gene is TRBV5-5, the J gene TRBJ1-5; D gene unclear. The CDR3 has 13 residues. Germline CDR1 SGHKS, CDR2 YYEKEE (reference sequence). Trimming stripped 0 bases from V and 7 bases from J, with 8 bases between. The CDR3 nucleotides are TGTGCCAGCAGCTTGGGCGCGGTCCAGCCCCAGCATTTT. This codes for CASSLGAVQPQHF. Full variable domain (rest looked up from reference TRBV5-5 and TRBJ1-5): DAGVTQSPTHLIKTRGQQVTLRCSPISGHKSVSWYQQVLGQGPQFIFQYYEKEERGRGNFPDRFSARQFPNYSSELNVNALLLGDSALYLCASSLGAVQPQHFGDGTRLSIL.